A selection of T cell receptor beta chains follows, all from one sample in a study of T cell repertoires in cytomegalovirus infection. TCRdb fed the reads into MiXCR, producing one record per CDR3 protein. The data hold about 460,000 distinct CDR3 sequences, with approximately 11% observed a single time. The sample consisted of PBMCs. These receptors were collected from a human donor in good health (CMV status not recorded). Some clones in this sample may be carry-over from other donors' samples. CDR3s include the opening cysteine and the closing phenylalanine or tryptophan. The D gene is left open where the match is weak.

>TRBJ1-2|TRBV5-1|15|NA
CASSFGQAFNYGYTF
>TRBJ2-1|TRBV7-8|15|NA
CASRGTSQGVYEQFF
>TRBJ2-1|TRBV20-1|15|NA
CSARDLQGLYNEQFF
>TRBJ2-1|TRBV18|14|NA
CASSPTGRDNEQFF
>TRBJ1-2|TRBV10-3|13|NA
CAISRDISYGYTF
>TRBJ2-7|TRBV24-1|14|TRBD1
CATSDTDRDWEQYF
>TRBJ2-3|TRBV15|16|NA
CATSRERDFGTDTQYF
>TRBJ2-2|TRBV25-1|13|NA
CASSEGSPGELFF
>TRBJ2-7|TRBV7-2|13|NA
CASSFQVASEQYF
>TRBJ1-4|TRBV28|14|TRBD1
CASSNGQGREKLFF
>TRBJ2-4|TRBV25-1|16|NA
CASSPRTVIAKNIQYF
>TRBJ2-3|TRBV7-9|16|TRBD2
CASSLVVGTSLDTQYF
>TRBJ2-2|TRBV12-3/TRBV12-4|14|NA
CASSSPGHVGELFF
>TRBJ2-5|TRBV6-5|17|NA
CASSTLRERGGVETQYF
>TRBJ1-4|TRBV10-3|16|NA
CAISERRGGAHEKLFF
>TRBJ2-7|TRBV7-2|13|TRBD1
CASSRDRAYEQYF
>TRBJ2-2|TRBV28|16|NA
CASSLYDYANTGELFF
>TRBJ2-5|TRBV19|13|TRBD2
CATGSGSYETQYF
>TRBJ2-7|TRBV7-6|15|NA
CASSQRPNRVYEQYF
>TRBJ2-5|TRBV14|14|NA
CASSPPGDQETQYF
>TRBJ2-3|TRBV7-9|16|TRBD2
CASSPKSGLRTDTQYF
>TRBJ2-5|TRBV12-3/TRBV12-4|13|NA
CASSLPRAETQYF
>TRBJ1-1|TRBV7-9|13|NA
CASSPLGAGEAFF
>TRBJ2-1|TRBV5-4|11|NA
CASTQGGEQFF
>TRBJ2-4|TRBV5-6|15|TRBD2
CASSLYGRAKNIQYF
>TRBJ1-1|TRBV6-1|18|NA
CASSEHDIGGRGGTEAFF
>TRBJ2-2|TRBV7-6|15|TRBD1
CASSRTGGYTGELFF
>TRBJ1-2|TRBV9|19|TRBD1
CASSSNPGTGGSWDYGYTF
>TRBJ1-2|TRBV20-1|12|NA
CSAGDVNYGYTF
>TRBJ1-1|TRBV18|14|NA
CASSPRVTNTEAFF
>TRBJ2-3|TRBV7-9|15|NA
CASNPPGGSTDTQYF
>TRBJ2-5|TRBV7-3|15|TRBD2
CASSSRGGARETQYF
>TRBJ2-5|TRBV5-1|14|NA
CASSLDVFRETQYF
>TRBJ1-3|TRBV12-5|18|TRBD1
CASGLPPGQGGSGNTIYF
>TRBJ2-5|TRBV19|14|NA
CASSPWPIAETQYF
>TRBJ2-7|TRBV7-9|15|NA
CASSGTSRRSYEQYF
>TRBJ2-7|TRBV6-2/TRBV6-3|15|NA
CASSYDTGAPYEQYF